Each of the 18 T cell receptor beta chains below was sequenced from the same sample in a study of cytomegalovirus exposure and HLA in healthy donors. PCR involved 60 Vbeta and 13 Jbeta primers. Produced via immunoSEQ multiplex PCR; TCRdb's table is partial and in-frame only. The repertoire holds roughly 130,000 clones, about three quarters seen once, with roughly 1.2% in the top ten. The specimen sequenced was PBMCs. The receptors come from a male donor in good health and CMV-seropositive.

In its sample, this clone was seen once. The chain couples TRBV7-3 to TRBJ1-3; possible D gene TRBD1, 5 bases. This CDR3 region has 17 residues. V was trimmed by 5 bases and J by 1 base, leaving 18 bases between them. Germline lookup yields CDR1 SGHTA and CDR2 FQGTGA. The CDR3 coding sequence is TGTGCCAGCAGCCCCTCGGGGGGACTAGCGTCTGGAAACACCATATATTTT. Protein: CASSPSGGLASGNTIYF.

The chain employs TRBV29-1 and TRBJ2-3, with 7 bases identical to TRBD1. The V and J ends lost 7 bases and 3 bases, in that order; junction bases with no gene match: 10. The CDR3 consists of 14 residues. Germline V lookup: CDR1 SQVTM, CDR2 ANQGSEA. CDR3 sequence (DNA): TGCAGCGCCCGGGGTCAGGGGGAAACAGATACGCAGTATTTT. As protein: CSARGQGETDTQYF.

This clone was seen once. The J gene is TRBJ1-3, the V gene TRBV7-2, with TRBD1 identical over 7 bases. Per the germline V gene, CDR1 is SGHTA and CDR2 is FQGNSA. This CDR3 spans 14 amino acids. Germline trimming cut 5 bases from V and 8 bases from J; bases unmatched to any gene: 9. The CDR3 DNA follows: TGTGCCAGCAGCGCGATAGACAGGGTGGACACCATATATTTT. Its translation is CASSAIDRVDTIYF.

CDR3 DNA: TGTGCCAGCAGCTATTATAACGGGGTAAATTCACCCCTCCACTTT. Its protein product is CASSYYNGVNSPLHF. V gene TRBV21-1 combines with J gene TRBJ1-6. TRBV21-1 is noted as a pseudogene. CDR3 length: 15 amino acids.

As regards this clone: Other DNA sequences in the sample encode the same CDR3. V usage is TRBV7-8 and J usage is TRBJ2-7, with D maybe TRBD1 (6 bases). Germline assignment: CDR1 SGHVS and CDR2 FQNEAQ. The CDR3 covers 15 residues. The V end lost 2 bases, the J end lost 1 base, and 12 bases lay between the germline ends. This chain's CDR3 is CASSLHQGPSYEQYF. CDR3 DNA sequence: TGTGCCAGCAGCTTACATCAGGGGCCATCCTACGAGCAGTACTTC. The variable domain in full, completed from reference TRBV7-8 and TRBJ2-7, reads GAGVSQSPRYKVAKRGQDVALRCDPISGHVSLFWYQQALGQGPEFLTYFQNEAQLDKSGLPSDRFFAERPEGSVSTLKIQRTQQEDSAVYLCASSLHQGPSYEQYFGPGTRLTVT.

This clone was recorded only once. The chain employs TRBV6-6 and TRBJ1-2; no reliable D call. Between the trimmed V and J ends, which lost 6 bases and 5 bases, there was a span of 13 bases. Germline V gene data show CDR1 as MNHNY and CDR2 as SVGAGI (reference sequence). The CDR3 is 13 amino acids. DNA for the CDR3: TGTGCCAGCAGGCCGGGAGGAGGGTATGGCTACACCTTC. It is translated as CASRPGGGYGYTF.

This rearrangement joins TRBV5-6 to TRBJ1-2; D ambiguous. Between the trimmed V and J ends, which lost 0 bases and 5 bases, there was a span of 8 bases. Germline values: CDR1 SGHDT, CDR2 YYEEEE. The CDR3 runs 13 residues. Here the CDR3 DNA reads TGTGCCAGCAGCTTGGCGGGTTTTTATGGCTACACCTTC. Residues: CASSLAGFYGYTF. Full variable domain (outside the CDR3, taken from reference TRBV5-6 and TRBJ1-2): DAGVTQSPTHLIKTRGQQVTLRCSPKSGHDTVSWYQQALGQGPQFIFQYYEEEERQRGNFPDRFSGHQFPNYSSELNVNALLLGDSALYLCASSLAGFYGYTFGSGTRLTVV.

The rearrangement links TRBV14 to TRBJ2-5; TRBD1 agrees at 8 bases. Germline CDR1 and CDR2: SGHDN and FVKESK. The length of the CDR3 is 17 residues. J lost 3 bases, V lost 4 bases, and 13 bases had no gene match. The CDR3 protein is CASSLWTGRGQKETQYF. As DNA, the CDR3 is TGTGCCAGCAGCCTTTGGACAGGGCGGGGTCAGAAAGAGACCCAGTACTTC.

In nucleotides, the CDR3 is TGTGCCAGCAGCTTAGACACAGGGACCGAGACCCAGTACTTC. It specifies CASSLDTGTETQYF. The V gene is TRBV7-2, the J gene TRBJ2-5, with D possibly TRBD1 on 6 matching bases. This CDR3 spans 14 amino acids. Germline CDR1 is SGHTA and CDR2 is FQGNSA. Trimming took off 1 base at V and 5 bases at J, with 11 bases between the two ends. Complete variable domain (other parts from reference TRBV7-2 and TRBJ2-5): GAGVSQSPSNKVTEKGKDVELRCDPISGHTALYWYRQSLGQGLEFLIYFQGNSAPDKSGLPSDRFSAERTGGSVSTLTIQRTQQEDSAVYLCASSLDTGTETQYFGPGTRLLVL.

The V and J genes are TRBV6-5 and TRBJ2-3; 7 positions match TRBD2. Germline loops: CDR1 MNHEY, CDR2 SVGAGI. The length of the CDR3 is 14 residues. V lost 6 bases to trimming and J lost 5 bases; unmatched junction nucleotides: 8. CDR3 DNA sequence: TGTGCCAGCAGCCCCGGAGCGGGAATAGATACGCAGTATTTT. Translated, it gives CASSPGAGIDTQYF.

CDR3 sequence reads: CASSLSQTGSNQPQHF. CDR3 sequence (DNA): TGTGCCAGCAGCTTATCGCAGACAGGTAGCAATCAGCCCCAGCATTTT. This chain uses TRBV7-9 with TRBJ1-5, with TRBD1 as a possible D gene (6 bases). Trimming stripped 2 bases from V and 0 bases from J, with 11 bases between. The CDR3 runs to 16 residues. Germline V CDR1 and CDR2: SEHNR, FQNEAQ (reference sequence).

The chain uses TRBV6-6 and TRBJ1-6; 7 bases fit TRBD1. The CDR3 is made up of 16 amino acids. The V gene's germline CDR1 is MNHNY and CDR2 SVGAGI (reference sequence). The junction had 10 bases not matched to a gene; V was cut back by 4 bases and J by 7 bases. CDR3 protein: CASSSGTVRRNSPLHF. The CDR3 DNA is TGTGCCAGCAGTTCCGGGACAGTCAGGAGAAATTCACCCCTCCACTTT.

The chain employs TRBV5-6 and TRBJ2-1; 8 bases fit TRBD2. Per germline, CDR1 SGHDT and CDR2 YYEEEE. The CDR3 totals 16 residues. Trimming took 2 bases from V and 0 from J; bases not matched to a gene: 4. The CDR3 protein is CASSLTLAGSYNEQFF. CDR3 sequence (DNA): TGTGCCAGCAGCTTAACCCTAGCGGGCTCCTACAATGAGCAGTTCTTC.

The chain couples TRBV5-8 to TRBJ1-1, with 9 bases matching TRBD1. This CDR3 has 14 residues. The V and J ends lost 2 bases and 5 bases, in that order; junction bases with no gene match: 4. Germline assignment: CDR1 SGHTS and CDR2 YDEGEE. This CDR3 reads CASSLSGQGTEAFF. The CDR3 DNA reads as TGTGCCAGCAGCTTATCCGGACAGGGGACTGAAGCTTTCTTT.

The J gene is TRBJ2-5, the V gene TRBV7-2, with D tentatively TRBD2 (5 bases). CDR3 length equals 14 residues. Trimming took off 5 bases at V and 5 bases at J, with 15 bases between the two ends. Germline CDR1 reads SGHTA; CDR2 reads FQGNSA. CDR3 coding DNA: TGTGCCAGCAGCGGCGGGCAGGCATGGGAGACCCAGTACTTC. Translation gives CASSGGQAWETQYF.

The chain has TRBV29-1 and TRBJ2-1; TRBD2 agrees at 9 bases. Germline trimming cut 3 bases from V and 3 bases from J; bases unmatched to any gene: 0. Per the germline V gene, CDR1 is SQVTM and CDR2 is ANQGSEA. This CDR3 is built from 13 residues. The CDR3 region has the DNA TGCAGCGTTGAGCGGGGGGGCTACAATGAGCAGTTCTTC. It specifies CSVERGGYNEQFF.

The V gene is TRBV19, the J gene TRBJ2-1; 7 nucleotides align to TRBD2. The length of the CDR3 is 12 residues. Germline V gene data show CDR1 as LNHDA and CDR2 as SQIVND (reference sequence). The J segment lost 8 bases and the V segment lost 5 bases, leaving 3 bases of the junction unmatched. The CDR3: CASSVTSYEQFF. The CDR3 DNA follows: TGTGCCAGTAGTGTGACTAGCTATGAGCAGTTCTTC.

This chain links TRBV14 with TRBJ2-2; tentatively, D is TRBD2 (5 bases). The CDR3 has 15 amino acids. Trimming left V 1 base short and J 7 bases short, with 13 bases between. Germline lookup yields CDR1 SGHDN and CDR2 FVKESK. The CDR3 here is CASSQAGLARGELFF. Here the CDR3 DNA reads TGTGCCAGCAGCCAAGCCGGGCTAGCACGCGGGGAGCTGTTTTTT.